The 18 T cell receptor beta chains in this list originate from one sample, sequenced in a study of Ad26.COV2.S vaccination and SARS-CoV-2 variants. Treatment given: about 20 received Ad26.COV2.S at low or high dose, single or two shots; 5 received placebo; per-sample allocation not given. On day 63 after the first injection, vaccine and placebo recipients gave samples. Some clones are missing from TCRdb's copy, which holds only in-frame ones; the method was immunoSEQ multiplex PCR. The sample records 200,000 to 300,000 clones, 88% being singletons. Specimen: peripheral blood, collected in a trial of Ad26.COV2.S vaccine versus placebo. The origin of the receptors is a person aged 18-65 years who received the Ad26.COV2.S COVID-19 vaccine or a placebo.

This chain links TRBV7-2 with TRBJ2-5; the match to TRBD2 covers 10 bases. The junction had 7 bases not matched to a gene; V was cut back by 5 bases and J by 4 bases. The germline gives CDR1 SGHTA, CDR2 FQGNSA. This CDR3 has 15 residues. The CDR3 nucleotides read TGTGCCAGCAGCGCTATCAGCGGGGGGGCAGAGACCCAGTACTTC. Protein sequence: CASSAISGGAETQYF.

The chain links TRBV7-8 to TRBJ1-2; TRBD1 agrees at 9 bases. There are 16 residues in the CDR3. V lost 1 base and J lost 0; bases outside the gene matches: 3. Germline V gene lookup returns CDR1 SGHVS and CDR2 FQNEAQ. CDR3 in amino acids: CASSLDGTGSNYGYTF. CDR3 bases: TGTGCCAGCAGCTTAGACGGGACAGGGTCTAACTATGGCTACACCTTC. The entire variable domain, with the rest obtained from reference TRBV7-8 and TRBJ1-2, is as follows: GAGVSQSPRYKVAKRGQDVALRCDPISGHVSLFWYQQALGQGPEFLTYFQNEAQLDKSGLPSDRFFAERPEGSVSTLKIQRTQQEDSAVYLCASSLDGTGSNYGYTFGSGTRLTVV.

V and J are TRBV7-2 and TRBJ2-7; D tentatively fits TRBD1 or TRBD2 (6 bases each). The CDR3 runs to 12 residues. Germline V gives CDR1 SGHTA, CDR2 FQGNSA. Trimming pared 3 bases from V and 6 bases from J, leaving 9 bases between. In nucleotides, the CDR3 is TGTGCCAGCAGCTTCGGAGGGGGCGAGCAGTACTTC. It translates to CASSFGGGEQYF.

The V gene is TRBV2, the J gene TRBJ2-3; 8 bases match TRBD1. The germline CDR1 and CDR2 sequences are SNHLY and FYNNEI. With V trimmed by 2 bases and J by 3 bases, 1 base remained unmatched. The CDR3 totals 14 residues. The CDR3 reads CASSEQGATDTQYF. Written as DNA, the CDR3 is TGTGCCAGCAGTGAACAGGGGGCTACAGATACGCAGTATTTT.

The chain combines TRBV4-3 with TRBJ2-5, with 7 bases matching TRBD1. After removal of 0 bases from V and 5 bases from J, the junction contained 6 bases not matched to a gene. The CDR3 consists of 15 residues. Germline V gene lookup returns CDR1 LGHNA and CDR2 YSLEER. The CDR3 region is CASSQDLPRGETQYF. The CDR3 coding sequence is TGCGCCAGCAGCCAAGATCTCCCCAGGGGGGAGACCCAGTACTTC.

The chain joins TRBV6-2 or TRBV6-3 to TRBJ1-3, with D tentatively TRBD1 (5 bases). This CDR3 is built from 16 residues. Trimming cost V 4 bases and J 4 bases, with 17 bases left between them. Germline assignment: CDR1 MNHEY and CDR2 SVGEGT. CDR3 sequence reads: CASSWNDGAVGNTIYF. CDR3 sequence (DNA): TGTGCCAGCAGTTGGAACGACGGGGCGGTCGGAAACACCATATATTTT.

This chain uses TRBV13 with TRBJ2-7, with D tentatively TRBD2 (5 bases). There are 14 residues in the CDR3. Germline CDR1 is PRHDT and CDR2 is FYEKMQ (reference sequence). V lost 0 bases and J lost 7, with 13 bases in between. The CDR3 nucleotides read TGTGCCAGCAGCTTAGGCCTGACTATAGGGGAGCAGTACTTC. This encodes CASSLGLTIGEQYF.

The genes are TRBV6-2 or TRBV6-3 and TRBJ2-7, with 8 bases aligning to TRBD2. This CDR3 is 18 amino acids long. J was trimmed by 0 bases and V by 0 bases; bases with no gene match: 10. Germline values: CDR1 MNHEY, CDR2 SVGEGT. CDR3 loop: CASSYSEASGGSSYEQYF. CDR3 DNA sequence: TGTGCCAGCAGTTACTCGGAGGCGAGCGGGGGCAGCTCCTACGAGCAGTACTTC.

This clone was seen a few times. V usage is TRBV10-3 and J usage is TRBJ1-2, with D maybe TRBD1 (5 bases). This CDR3 is 10 amino acids long. Trimming left V 8 bases short and J 6 bases short, with 7 bases between. The germline gives CDR1 ENHRY, CDR2 SYGVKD. CDR3 protein: CAIQGNGYTF. The CDR3 nucleotides read TGTGCCATCCAGGGTAATGGCTACACCTTC.

For the CDR3, the DNA is TGTGCCTACCGACAGACTTACGAGCAGTACTTC. It specifies CAYRQTYEQYF. This chain joins TRBV30 and TRBJ2-7, with D tentatively TRBD1 (5 bases). Trimming removed 7 bases at V and 4 bases at J, with 11 bases between. The length of the CDR3 is 11 residues. From germline, CDR1 is GTSNPN and CDR2 SVGIG (reference sequence).

The rearrangement links TRBV28 to TRBJ1-2, with TRBD1 matching 9 bases. The CDR3 contains 15 residues. Trimming removed 4 bases from V and 8 bases from J; junction bases left unmatched: 11. Germline CDR1 MDHEN, CDR2 SYDVKM. The CDR3 region is CASSSGTGMLEGYTF. The CDR3 DNA follows: TGTGCCAGCAGTTCCGGGACAGGGATGCTCGAGGGCTACACCTTC.

The chain carries TRBV6-5 and TRBJ1-2; D gene ambiguous. Germline values: CDR1 MNHEY, CDR2 SVGAGI. V lost 0 bases and J lost 1, with 6 bases in between. The length of the CDR3 is 14 residues. The CDR3 loop reads CASSYSGFNYGYTF. In nucleotides, the CDR3 is TGTGCCAGCAGTTACTCCGGCTTTAACTATGGCTACACCTTC.

This rearrangement joins TRBV7-2 to TRBJ2-3, with 7 bases that match TRBD1. The V gene's germline CDR1 is SGHTA and CDR2 FQGNSA. The CDR3 loop spans 17 amino acids. With V trimmed by 3 bases and J by 0 bases, 9 bases remained unmatched. The CDR3 is CASSLGTAFSSTDTQYF. The CDR3 region has the DNA TGTGCCAGCAGCTTGGGGACAGCATTTTCTAGCACAGATACGCAGTATTTT. Filled out from reference TRBV7-2 and TRBJ2-3, the complete variable domain reads GAGVSQSPSNKVTEKGKDVELRCDPISGHTALYWYRQSLGQGLEFLIYFQGNSAPDKSGLPSDRFSAERTGGSVSTLTIQRTQQEDSAVYLCASSLGTAFSSTDTQYFGPGTRLTVL.

This sequence joins TRBV25-1 and TRBJ2-1, with TRBD1 matching over 8 bases. J lost 5 bases, V lost 8 bases, and 5 bases had no gene match. The CDR3 totals 13 residues. Germline V gives CDR1 MGHDK, CDR2 SYGVNS. CDR3 sequence: CASSTGAHNEQFF. The CDR3 DNA sequence: TGTGCCAGCTCGACAGGGGCCCACAATGAGCAGTTCTTC.

The rearrangement uses TRBV11-2 and TRBJ2-1; D possibly uses TRBD1 or TRBD2 (5 bases each). Per germline, CDR1 SGHAT and CDR2 FQNNGV. CDR3 length: 16 amino acids. V was trimmed by 4 bases and J by 5 bases, leaving 18 bases between them. CDR3 amino acids: CASSSPGPGTHNEQFF. The DNA of the CDR3 is TGTGCCAGCAGCTCCCCGGGTCCCGGGACCCACAATGAGCAGTTCTTC.

The genes are TRBV3-1 (or the pseudogene TRBV3-2) and TRBJ1-5, with 8 bases identical to TRBD1. In germline, CDR1 is LGHDT, CDR2 YNNKEL (reference sequence). CDR3 size: 17 residues. The V gene end was trimmed by 3 bases and the J gene end by 6 bases; junction bases not matched to a gene: 13. Written as DNA, the CDR3 is TGTGCCAGCAGCCAGGGGGGACAGGAGGTTTGGGGTCAGCCCCAGCATTTT. This gives the protein CASSQGGQEVWGQPQHF.

This sequence joins TRBV20-1 and TRBJ2-3; D might be TRBD1 or TRBD2, each matching 5 bases. Germline V gene sequence: CDR1 DFQATT, CDR2 SNEGSKA (reference sequence). CDR3 length: 11 residues. With 2 bases removed from V and 6 bases from J, the gap between germline ends came to 6 bases. The CDR3 protein is CSARRDDTQYF. CDR3 in DNA: TGCAGTGCTAGAAGGGACGATACGCAGTATTTT.

The V and J genes are TRBV4-3 and TRBJ1-2; 7 nucleotides agree with TRBD1. J gave up 6 bases and V 1 base, and 5 bases lay outside the gene matches. The germline V gene encodes CDR1 LGHNA and CDR2 YSLEER. The CDR3 is 14 amino acids. CDR3 bases: TGCGCCAGCAGCCAAGGCGACAGGGAGGATGGCTACACCTTC. Translated: CASSQGDREDGYTF.